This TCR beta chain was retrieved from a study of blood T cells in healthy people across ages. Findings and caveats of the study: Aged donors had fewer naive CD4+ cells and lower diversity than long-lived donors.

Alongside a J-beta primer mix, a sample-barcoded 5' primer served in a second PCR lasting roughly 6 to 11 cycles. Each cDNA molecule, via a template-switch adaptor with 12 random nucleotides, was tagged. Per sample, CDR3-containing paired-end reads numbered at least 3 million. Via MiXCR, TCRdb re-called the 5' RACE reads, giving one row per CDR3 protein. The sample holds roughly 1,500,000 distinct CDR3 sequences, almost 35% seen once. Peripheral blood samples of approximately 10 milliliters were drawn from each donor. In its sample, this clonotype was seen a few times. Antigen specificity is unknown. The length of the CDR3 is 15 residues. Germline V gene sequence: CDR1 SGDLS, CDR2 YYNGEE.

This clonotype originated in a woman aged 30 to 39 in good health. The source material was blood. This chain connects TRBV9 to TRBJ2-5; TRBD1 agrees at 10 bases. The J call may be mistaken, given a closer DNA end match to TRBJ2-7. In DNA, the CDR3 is TGTGCCAGCAGCCTTACCGGGACAGGGGTCAACGAGCAGTACTTC. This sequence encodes CASSLTGTGVNEQYF.